A single sample is the source of the 10 T cell receptor beta chains below, sequenced in a study of PD-L1 blockade in urothelial cancer. Assay: immunoSEQ multiplex PCR; the TCRdb copy retains only in-frame clones and omits some. The data contain tens of thousands of clones, roughly 90% of them seen just once; the ten biggest clones take up around 5%. The sample in question was PBMCs, obtained around atezolizumab (anti-PD-L1) treatment. Receptors were obtained from a woman in her 70s with urothelial cancer.

V and J are TRBV6-5 and TRBJ1-3; D not certain. Germline assignment: CDR1 MNHEY and CDR2 SVGAGI. V was trimmed by 7 bases and J by 0 bases, leaving 10 bases between them. The CDR3 length is 14 residues. The CDR3 nucleotides read TGTGCCAGCACCAGAGGGCTCTCTGGAAACACCATATATTTT. Translation gives CASTRGLSGNTIYF.

There are a few counts of this clone. V usage is TRBV15 and J usage is TRBJ1-1; 7 nucleotides agree with TRBD1. The CDR3 sequence is 16 residues long. V gave up 7 bases and J gave up 3 bases; unmatched junction bases: 14. Germline lookup yields CDR1 LNHNV and CDR2 YYDKDF (reference sequence). CDR3 sequence (DNA): TGTGCCACCACTACGGACAGGATAAGTACGGACACTGAAGCTTTCTTT. Amino acids: CATTTDRISTDTEAFF.

The rearrangement links TRBV18 to TRBJ2-2; 7 bases agree with TRBD1. Germline CDR1 KGHSH, CDR2 LQKENI. V dropped 3 bases and J dropped 6; count of bases not matched to a gene: 13. The CDR3 spans 17 residues. The CDR3 sequence: CASSPRQGRTSPGELFF. For the CDR3, the DNA is TGTGCCAGCTCACCGAGACAGGGACGGACTTCCCCCGGGGAGCTGTTTTTT.

The chain combines TRBV11-3 with TRBJ2-1; 9 nucleotides line up with TRBD2. Trimming at V came to 0 bases and at J to 5 bases, leaving 8 bases not matched to a gene. Germline CDR1 SGHNT, CDR2 YENEEA. This CDR3 has 17 amino acids. CDR3 sequence (DNA): TGTGCCAGCAGCTTAGAGGGCGGGGGGGTTTATCACAATGAGCAGTTCTTC. This gives the protein CASSLEGGGVYHNEQFF.

The J gene is TRBJ1-1, the V gene TRBV11-2; no firm D call. The CDR3 has 13 residues. V shed 11 bases and J shed 4 bases, with 17 bases lying between them. CDR1 and CDR2 (germline): SGHAT, FQNNGV. The CDR3 protein is CAGRVRRGTEAFF. The CDR3 region has the DNA TGTGCCGGGCGAGTCCGACGGGGCACTGAAGCTTTCTTT.

The chain is built from TRBV18 and TRBJ2-2, with D unresolved. The CDR3 extends over 14 amino acids. V lost 2 bases, J lost 3 bases, and 7 bases lay in between. Germline CDR1 and CDR2: KGHSH and LQKENI. CDR3 coding DNA: TGTGCCAGCTCACCAAATACAGACACCGGGGAGCTGTTTTTT. As protein: CASSPNTDTGELFF.

V gene TRBV7-8 combines with J gene TRBJ2-7, with a tentative D call TRBD2 (6 bases). CDR1 SGHVS and CDR2 FQNEAQ come from the germline V gene. V was trimmed by 3 bases and J by 4 bases, leaving 16 bases between them. The CDR3 consists of 15 residues. CDR3 coding DNA: TGTGCCAGCAGCTTGCGGCGGGGCCTGGCTTACGAGCAGTACTTC. As protein: CASSLRRGLAYEQYF.

The chain has TRBV5-8 and TRBJ1-6; perhaps TRBD1 as D (5 bases). V was clipped by 7 bases and J by 9 bases, with 17 bases between them. In germline, CDR1 is SGHTS, CDR2 YDEGEE. The CDR3 length is 14 residues. CDR3 residues: CASGKPQRGSPLHF. The CDR3 region has the DNA TGTGCCAGCGGAAAACCCCAAAGGGGTTCACCCCTCCACTTT.

The V gene is TRBV5-6, the J gene TRBJ2-2; D may be TRBD2 (5 bases). Trimming took 4 bases from V and 5 from J, leaving 15 bases between them. CDR3 length: 15 residues. Germline V gives CDR1 SGHDT, CDR2 YYEEEE. This CDR3 is CASSAGLTQTGELFF. DNA of the CDR3: TGTGCCAGCAGCGCGGGCCTAACGCAAACCGGGGAGCTGTTTTTT.

The rearrangement joins TRBV10-2 to TRBJ2-7; 7 bases are shared with TRBD2. V lost 5 bases and J lost 4; bases outside the gene matches: 11. Germline V gives CDR1 WSHSY, CDR2 SAAADI. The CDR3 is 15 amino acids. The DNA for the CDR3 is TGCGCCAGCAGTACCCAAGGCGGGAGCTCTTACGAGCAGTACTTC. Its translation: CASSTQGGSSYEQYF.